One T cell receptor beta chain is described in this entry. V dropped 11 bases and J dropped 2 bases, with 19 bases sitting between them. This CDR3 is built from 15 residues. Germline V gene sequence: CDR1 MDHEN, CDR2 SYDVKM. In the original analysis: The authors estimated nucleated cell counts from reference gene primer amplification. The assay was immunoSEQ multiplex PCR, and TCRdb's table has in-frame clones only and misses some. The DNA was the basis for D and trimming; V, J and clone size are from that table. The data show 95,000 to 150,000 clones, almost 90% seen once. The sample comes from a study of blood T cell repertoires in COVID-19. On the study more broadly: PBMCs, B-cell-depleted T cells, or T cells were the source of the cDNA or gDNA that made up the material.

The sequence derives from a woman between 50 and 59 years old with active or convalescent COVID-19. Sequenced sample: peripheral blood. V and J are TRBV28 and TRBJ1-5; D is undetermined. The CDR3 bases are TGTGCCGGTTCCCCCCGGGGAAGTGGCAATCAGCCCCAGCATTTT. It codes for CAGSPRGSGNQPQHF.